A single sample gave rise to the 21 T cell receptor beta chains below, sequenced in a study of beta chain features in type 1 diabetes. The isolated RNA, all of it, was reverse transcribed, so expressed TCRB transcripts were what got sequenced. The table came from immunoSEQ multiplex PCR; TCRdb's copy has only in-frame clones and leaves some out. The repertoire holds approximately 730,000 clones, over 10% seen once, with less than 0.025% in the top ten. The antigens for these receptors are not known. Study-level points and caveats: Within each of all four CD4+ subsets, Type 1 diabetes patients had TCRB CDR3s that were moderately but significantly shorter.

Sequencing input: naive CD4+ T cells from blood. These TCRs come from a man aged 18 to 29 with type 1 diabetes.

The table lists this clone with a few counts. The chain employs TRBV13 and TRBJ1-1; a weak D match, TRBD1 (5 bases). Trimming cost V 5 bases and J 4 bases, with 14 bases left between them. Germline lookup yields CDR1 PRHDT and CDR2 FYEKMQ (reference sequence). The CDR3 runs to 14 residues. The DNA of the CDR3 is TGTGCCAGCAGCACCGAGGGGTGGAGCACTGAAGCTTTCTTT. It translates to CASSTEGWSTEAFF.

The CDR3 is CASSQARTLYNEQFF. The CDR3 DNA reads TGCGCCAGCAGCCAAGCCAGGACACTTTACAATGAGCAGTTCTTC. This chain joins TRBV4-1 and TRBJ2-1, with TRBD1 as a possible D gene (5 bases). With 1 base removed from V and 4 bases from J, the gap between germline ends came to 11 bases. The germline V gene encodes CDR1 MGHRA and CDR2 YSYEKL. The CDR3 is 15 residues long.

This clone was seen a handful of times. This specimen includes other DNA sequences encoding the same CDR3. The V and J genes are TRBV28 and TRBJ1-1; D is uncertain. The germline CDR1 and CDR2 sequences are MDHEN and SYDVKM. The CDR3 is 11 residues long. V was pared by 3 bases and J by 6 bases, with 5 bases between. The CDR3 DNA is TGTGCCAGCAGTTTGTGGGCTGAAGCTTTCTTT. It translates to CASSLWAEAFF.

This chain connects TRBV5-1 to TRBJ1-2; 9 bases match TRBD1. The junction had 0 bases not matched to a gene; V was cut back by 0 bases and J by 3 bases. CDR1 is SGHRS and CDR2 is YFSETQ in the germline V gene. The CDR3 is made up of 14 amino acids. CDR3 protein: CASSLGTGDYGYTF. Written as DNA, the CDR3 is TGCGCCAGCAGCTTGGGGACAGGGGACTATGGCTACACCTTC.

The chain links TRBV7-9 to TRBJ1-4; D unresolved. The germline V and J ends were trimmed by 5 bases and 3 bases, with 10 bases remaining between them. Germline loops: CDR1 SEHNR, CDR2 FQNEAQ (reference sequence). This CDR3 has 14 amino acids. The CDR3 is CASSPKVPNEKLFF. CDR3 nucleotide sequence: TGTGCCAGCAGCCCCAAGGTCCCTAATGAAAAACTGTTTTTT.

The table lists this clone with a few counts. The chain links TRBV29-1 to TRBJ1-3; D ambiguous. This CDR3 is built from 12 residues. V lost 8 bases and J lost 8, with 16 bases in between. The V gene's germline CDR1 is SQVTM and CDR2 ANQGSEA. The CDR3 region has the DNA TGCAGCCCACAAGGTCGGAGATACACCATATATTTT. As protein: CSPQGRRYTIYF.

The chain employs TRBV5-8 and TRBJ1-6, with 7 nucleotides matching TRBD1. The CDR3 covers 16 residues. The germline gives CDR1 SGHTS, CDR2 YDEGEE. V trimming: 4 bases; J trimming: 0 bases; junction bases outside the gene matches: 4. The CDR3 DNA sequence: TGTGCCAGCAGCGAAAGGGACAGCTCCTATAATTCACCCCTCCACTTT. It specifies CASSERDSSYNSPLHF.

This clone was seen more than once but under ten times. The chain recombines TRBV15 with TRBJ1-4; unclear D gene. CDR1 is LNHNV, CDR2 YYDKDF, per germline (reference sequence). Trimming cost V 0 bases and J 3 bases, with 8 bases left between them. The CDR3 consists of 15 residues. The CDR3 DNA is TGTGCCACCAGCAGAGATCGGGTAGCTAATGAAAAACTGTTTTTT. Translation gives CATSRDRVANEKLFF.

The chain employs TRBV2 and TRBJ1-6; D perhaps matches TRBD1 (5 bases). V was trimmed by 5 bases and J by 7 bases, leaving 15 bases between them. This CDR3 spans 15 amino acids. CDR1 and CDR2 (germline): SNHLY, FYNNEI. CDR3 region: CASSSEGIRNSPLHF. The DNA for the CDR3 is TGTGCCAGCAGTTCGGAGGGGATAAGGAATTCACCCCTCCACTTT.

This clone has only a few counts. The chain uses TRBV4-2 and TRBJ2-4, with D tentatively TRBD1 or TRBD2 (5 bases each). The CDR3 contains 15 residues. CDR1 and CDR2 from the germline V gene are LGHNA and YNFKEQ. Trimming left V 0 bases short and J 0 bases short, with 6 bases between. The chain's CDR3 is CASSQEGEAKNIQYF. As DNA, the CDR3 is TGTGCCAGCAGCCAAGAGGGGGAAGCCAAAAACATTCAGTACTTC.

This chain links TRBV6-1 with TRBJ2-2; D possibly corresponds to TRBD1 (6 bases). Trimming pared 2 bases from V and 9 bases from J, leaving 19 bases between. This CDR3 has 16 amino acids. Germline V gives CDR1 MNHNS, CDR2 SASEGT. The CDR3 DNA is TGTGCCAGCAGTGAAATTTCGGTTCACAGGGCCAGGGAGCTGTTTTTT. Amino acids: CASSEISVHRARELFF.

The genes are TRBV2 and TRBJ2-5; the D is unclear. Germline V CDR1 and CDR2: SNHLY, FYNNEI. V was shortened by 4 bases and J by 5 bases, with 5 bases between the two germline ends. This CDR3 region has 11 residues. The CDR3 DNA is TGTGCCAGCAGTGGGGTGGAGACCCAGTACTTC. It is translated as CASSGVETQYF.

The V call is TRBV29-1, the J call TRBJ1-1, with unresolved D. Germline-derived CDR1 and CDR2 are SQVTM and ANQGSEA. The CDR3 is 10 residues long. V lost 6 bases, J lost 7 bases, and 9 bases lay in between. CDR3 loop: CSVGEVEAFF. In nucleotides, the CDR3 is TGCAGCGTCGGGGAGGTTGAAGCTTTCTTT. The entire variable domain, with the rest obtained from reference TRBV29-1 and TRBJ1-1, is as follows: SAVISQKPSRDICQRGTSLTIQCQVDSQVTMMFWYRQQPGQSLTLIATANQGSEATYESGFVIDKFPISRPNLTFSTLTVSNMSPEDSSIYLCSVGEVEAFFGQGTRLTVV.

The chain uses TRBV7-3 and TRBJ2-7, with 10 bases identical to TRBD2. CDR1 is SGHTA, CDR2 FQGTGA, per germline. The junction had 5 bases not matched to a gene; V was cut back by 5 bases and J by 1 base. This CDR3 has 15 amino acids. CDR3 in amino acids: CASSLSGGPSYEQYF. CDR3 bases: TGTGCCAGCAGCCTTAGCGGGGGGCCATCCTACGAGCAGTACTTC.

This clone was observed a few times. The genes are TRBV29-1 and TRBJ1-1, with TRBD1 as a possible D gene (6 bases). V lost 4 bases and J lost 0, with 9 bases in between. Germline loops: CDR1 SQVTM, CDR2 ANQGSEA. CDR3 length: 13 residues. CDR3 in DNA: TGCAGCGTTGGACAGGCTATGAACACTGAAGCTTTCTTT. This encodes CSVGQAMNTEAFF. The full variable domain, completed using reference TRBV29-1 and TRBJ1-1, is SAVISQKPSRDICQRGTSLTIQCQVDSQVTMMFWYRQQPGQSLTLIATANQGSEATYESGFVIDKFPISRPNLTFSTLTVSNMSPEDSSIYLCSVGQAMNTEAFFGQGTRLTVV.

This clone was observed a handful of times. The rearrangement uses TRBV6-5 and TRBJ1-1; tentative D call: TRBD1 (5 bases). The germline V gene encodes CDR1 MNHEY and CDR2 SVGAGI. V lost 6 bases to trimming and J lost 0 bases, with 14 bases between them. CDR3 size: 15 residues. The CDR3 DNA reads TGTGCCAGCAGCCGGGGCCGAATCCTGAACACTGAAGCTTTCTTT. Translated, it gives CASSRGRILNTEAFF.

This clone has only a few counts. This chain uses TRBV9 with TRBJ2-5; 13 bases are a match to TRBD2. CDR1 and CDR2 (germline): SGDLS, YYNGEE. With V trimmed by 4 bases and J by 7 bases, 10 bases remained unmatched. This CDR3 contains 16 residues. DNA for the CDR3: TGTGCCAGCAGCCCACTAGCGGGGGGGCCCGCAGGGACCCAGTACTTC. Amino acids: CASSPLAGGPAGTQYF.

This chain connects TRBV15 to TRBJ2-7; 9 positions agree with TRBD1. V lost 1 base to trimming and J lost 2 bases; unmatched junction nucleotides: 9. The germline gives CDR1 LNHNV, CDR2 YYDKDF (reference sequence). This CDR3 is built from 17 residues. The CDR3 DNA is TGTGCCACCAGCAGAGGAGGGACAGGGAAAAGGGCCTACGAGCAGTACTTC. Its protein product is CATSRGGTGKRAYEQYF.

This clone occurred a few times. The chain carries TRBV11-3 and TRBJ2-5; the D gene is possibly TRBD2 (7 bases). Trimming cost V 8 bases and J 1 base, with 11 bases left between them. Germline V gives CDR1 SGHNT, CDR2 YENEEA. The CDR3 sequence is 13 residues long. The CDR3 DNA reads as TGTGCCAGCCGTCGGGGGGCCCAAGAGACCCAGTACTTC. It codes for CASRRGAQETQYF. The whole variable domain, remainder taken from reference TRBV11-3 and TRBJ2-5, is EAGVVQSPRYKIIEKKQPVAFWCNPISGHNTLYWYLQNLGQGPELLIRYENEEAVDDSQLPKDRFSAERLKGVDSTLKIQPAELGDSAVYLCASRRGAQETQYFGPGTRLLVL.

This clone has a handful of counts. V gene TRBV10-3 combines with J gene TRBJ2-3; 12 bases match TRBD2. This CDR3 comprises 15 residues. CDR1 and CDR2 from the germline V gene are ENHRY and SYGVKD. Trimming took 6 bases from V and 4 from J; bases not matched to a gene: 5. Here the CDR3 reads CAIRGTSGSSDTQYF. The CDR3 bases are TGTGCCATCAGGGGGACTAGCGGGTCCTCAGATACGCAGTATTTT.

The table lists this clone with a few counts. The chain is built from TRBV28 and TRBJ1-2; the D is unclear. This CDR3 has 12 amino acids. Germline V lookup: CDR1 MDHEN, CDR2 SYDVKM. V was cut by 7 bases and J by 0 bases, with 6 bases left in between. In nucleotides, the CDR3 is TGTGCCAGCACCCGGACTAACTATGGCTACACCTTC. Its protein product is CASTRTNYGYTF.